The present entry profiles one TCR beta chain with its context. Its antigen is as yet unknown. These data originate in a study of cytomegalovirus exposure and HLA in healthy donors. Trimming stripped 4 bases from V and 6 bases from J, with 14 bases between. CDR1 and CDR2 from the germline V gene are SGHDT and YYEEEE. The CDR3 is made up of 15 amino acids. Researchers ran the PCR with 60 Vbeta and 13 Jbeta primers. Some clones are missing from TCRdb's copy, which holds only in-frame ones; the method was immunoSEQ multiplex PCR. The sample includes under 200,000 clones, approximately 83% seen only once; the top ten take roughly 9.3%. Overall study findings and caveats: Across donors, sequencing depth was assumed by presence/absence analyses to be roughly uniform. Later analysis reportedly placed an Asian-associated ancestry cluster below the roughly 690-donor mean in N-insertions.

This clonotype originated in a man between 18 and 29 years old in good health and CMV-seropositive. The chain combines TRBV5-6 with TRBJ1-6; D might be TRBD1 (5 bases). Sequencing was performed on PBMCs. This CDR3 reads CASSLAGFGNSPLHF. The CDR3, as DNA: TGTGCCAGCAGCCTTGCAGGGTTTGGTAATTCACCCCTCCACTTT.